The 27 T cell receptor beta chains below all came from one sample that was sequenced in a study of shared clonotypes between healthy human individuals. Clones were read by immunoSEQ multiplex PCR, and TCRdb kept only the in-frame ones, dropping some. The sample includes 2 million to 2.5 million clones, 92% seen only once; the top ten take more than 0.35%. The sample consisted of naive CD4+ T cells from PBMCs. Specified subset: CD45RA+ positively selected. Source of these receptors: a man in his late teens or twenties in good health. Some clones in this sample may be carry-over from other donors' samples.

V gene TRBV5-1 combines with J gene TRBJ2-3; D perhaps matches TRBD2 (6 bases). Looked up from germline, CDR1 is SGHRS and CDR2 is YFSETQ. This CDR3 is 14 amino acids long. Deletions cut 1 base from V and 2 bases from J, with 8 bases between. CDR3 in amino acids: CASSLRGNTDTQYF. CDR3 nucleotide sequence: TGCGCCAGCAGCTTGCGGGGGAACACAGATACGCAGTATTTT.

To note about this clone: The same CDR3 also results from other DNA sequences found in this sample. The chain carries TRBV7-9 and TRBJ2-5; tentatively, D is TRBD1 (6 bases). The V end was cut by 1 base, the J end by 3 bases, with 12 bases between. CDR1 is SEHNR and CDR2 is FQNEAQ in the germline V gene (reference sequence). This CDR3 is built from 15 residues. The CDR3 loop reads CASSLGLPGEETQYF. The DNA of the CDR3 is TGTGCCAGCAGCTTAGGCCTTCCAGGGGAAGAGACCCAGTACTTC. The variable domain in full, with the rest retrieved from reference TRBV7-9 and TRBJ2-5, is DTGVSQNPRHKITKRGQNVTFRCDPISEHNRLYWYRQTLGQGPEFLTYFQNEAQLEKSRLLSDRFSAERPKGSFSTLEIQRTEQGDSAMYLCASSLGLPGEETQYFGPGTRLLVL.

This chain uses TRBV5-1 with TRBJ2-3; 14 bases fit TRBD2. Germline CDR1 reads SGHRS; CDR2 reads YFSETQ. CDR3 length: 17 amino acids. V was pared by 3 bases and J by 3 bases, with 6 bases of the junction left unmatched. The chain's CDR3 is CASSWGLAGEWTDTQYF. In DNA, the CDR3 is TGCGCCAGCAGCTGGGGACTAGCGGGAGAATGGACAGATACGCAGTATTTT.

V is TRBV19 and J is TRBJ2-5, with D possibly matching TRBD2 (5 bases). The CDR3 has 14 residues. CDR1 and CDR2 (germline): LNHDA, SQIVND (reference sequence). Trimming took 7 bases from V and 0 from J, leaving 12 bases between them. The CDR3, as DNA: TGTGCCAGTAACAGCGGACCGTACCAAGAGACCCAGTACTTC. This sequence encodes CASNSGPYQETQYF. Variable domain in full (rest from reference TRBV19 and TRBJ2-5): DGGITQSPKYLFRKEGQNVTLSCEQNLNHDAMYWYRQDPGQGLRLIYYSQIVNDFQKGDIAEGYSVSREKKESFPLTVTSAQKNPTAFYLCASNSGPYQETQYFGPGTRLLVL.

V and J are TRBV7-9 and TRBJ1-5, with 11 bases aligning to TRBD1. This CDR3 contains 16 residues. From germline, CDR1 is SEHNR and CDR2 FQNEAQ (reference sequence). Trimming at V came to 5 bases and at J to 4 bases, leaving 7 bases not matched to a gene. The CDR3 nucleotides are TGTGCCAGCAGCGGAACGGACAGGGGGCAAAATCAGCCCCAGCATTTT. This gives the protein CASSGTDRGQNQPQHF.

This clone was detected only once. Different DNA sequences within this sample yield the same CDR3. V usage is TRBV9 and J usage is TRBJ1-1; D is unclear. The CDR3 is 14 amino acids. Trimming cost V 0 bases and J 2 bases, with 8 bases left between them. The V gene's germline CDR1 is SGDLS and CDR2 YYNGEE. CDR3 loop: CASSVVSGNTEAFF. CDR3 DNA sequence: TGTGCCAGCAGCGTAGTTTCGGGTAACACTGAAGCTTTCTTT.

DNA of the CDR3: TGTGCCAGCAGCCGGCTAGAGGGGCAAGGCTATGGCTACACCTTC. Protein: CASSRLEGQGYGYTF. V and J are TRBV5-5 and TRBJ1-2; TRBD1 might be the D (5 bases). Germline V gene lookup returns CDR1 SGHKS and CDR2 YYEKEE (reference sequence). The CDR3 runs 15 residues. V was pared by 4 bases and J by 4 bases, with 17 bases between.

J is TRBJ2-1 and V is TRBV29-1; D is perhaps TRBD2 (6 bases). V was trimmed by 6 bases and J by 3 bases, leaving 21 bases between them. The CDR3 is 16 amino acids. Germline-derived CDR1 and CDR2 are SQVTM and ANQGSEA. The CDR3 is CSVVQPGLAIYNEQFF. The DNA of the CDR3 is TGCAGCGTCGTCCAACCGGGACTGGCGATCTACAATGAGCAGTTCTTC.

The chain carries TRBV7-8 and TRBJ2-5; D is unresolved. This CDR3 is built from 12 residues. Trimming shortened V by 5 bases and J by 5 bases, and 9 bases separated the two germline ends. Germline CDR1 SGHVS, CDR2 FQNEAQ. CDR3 amino acids: CASSHTMETQYF. In DNA form, the CDR3 reads TGTGCCAGCAGCCATACCATGGAGACCCAGTACTTC.

This clone was detected once. The rearrangement links TRBV5-1 to TRBJ2-6; D remains ambiguous. Germline V gene sequence: CDR1 SGHRS, CDR2 YFSETQ. The CDR3 totals 15 residues. The ends were cut back, 0 bases at V and 0 bases at J, with 4 bases in the middle. CDR3 coding DNA: TGCGCCAGCAGCTTGGTTCACTCTGGGGCCAACGTCCTGACTTTC. It yields the protein CASSLVHSGANVLTF. Looking up the rest from reference TRBV5-1 and TRBJ2-6 gives the full variable domain: KAGVTQTPRYLIKTRGQQVTLSCSPISGHRSVSWYQQTPGQGLQFLFEYFSETQRNKGNFPGRFSGRQFSNSRSEMNVSTLELGDSALYLCASSLVHSGANVLTFGAGSRLTVL.

V usage is TRBV6-5 and J usage is TRBJ2-7, with TRBD1 matching over 7 bases. V gave up 6 bases and J gave up 3 bases; unmatched junction bases: 8. This CDR3 is 14 amino acids long. CDR1 and CDR2 from the germline V gene are MNHEY and SVGAGI. CDR3 sequence: CASSQTGSDYEQYF. CDR3 nucleotides: TGTGCCAGCAGCCAGACAGGGTCAGACTACGAGCAGTACTTC.

This clone was seen once. Other DNA sequences in the same sample also yield this CDR3. The J gene is TRBJ2-5, the V gene TRBV5-1, with TRBD2 as a possible D gene (5 bases). With 4 bases removed from V and 1 base from J, the gap between germline ends came to 8 bases. The CDR3 has 13 residues. Germline V gives CDR1 SGHRS, CDR2 YFSETQ. The CDR3 DNA is TGCGCCAGCAGCCTCAGCGGCCAAGAGACCCAGTACTTC. Translating it yields CASSLSGQETQYF.

Notes on this clone: This specimen includes other DNA sequences encoding the same CDR3. The chain joins TRBV27 to TRBJ1-5; 10 positions match TRBD1. CDR3 length: 13 residues. In germline, CDR1 is MNHEY, CDR2 SMNVEV (reference sequence). With 4 bases clipped from V and 6 bases from J, the junction kept 0 bases outside the gene matches. CDR3 sequence reads: CASSWDRGQPQHF. CDR3 coding DNA: TGTGCCAGCAGTTGGGACAGGGGTCAGCCCCAGCATTTT.

The chain combines TRBV29-1 with TRBJ2-3; 8 bases line up with TRBD1. J was trimmed by 4 bases and V by 3 bases; bases with no gene match: 6. The CDR3 extends over 14 amino acids. The germline V gene encodes CDR1 SQVTM and CDR2 ANQGSEA. For the CDR3, the DNA is TGCAGCGTTGACTTGCCAGGGGGCGCAGATACGCAGTATTTT. It codes for CSVDLPGGADTQYF.

CDR3 residues: CAFSGGVAGADTQYF. The DNA for the CDR3 is TGTGCCTTCTCGGGAGGGGTAGCGGGAGCAGATACGCAGTATTTT. The rearrangement uses TRBV30 and TRBJ2-3; TRBD2 agrees at 9 bases. Per the germline V gene, CDR1 is GTSNPN and CDR2 is SVGIG (reference sequence). With 7 bases clipped from V and 4 bases from J, the junction kept 12 bases outside the gene matches. This CDR3 spans 15 amino acids.

The J gene is TRBJ1-2, the V gene TRBV30, with TRBD1 as a possible D gene (5 bases). The CDR3 length is 13 residues. Trimming pared 0 bases from V and 7 bases from J, leaving 12 bases between. From germline, CDR1 is GTSNPN and CDR2 SVGIG (reference sequence). Here the CDR3 reads CAWSVVGGSGYTF. The DNA of the CDR3 is TGTGCCTGGAGTGTAGTGGGGGGATCTGGCTACACCTTC. Looking up the rest from reference TRBV30 and TRBJ1-2 gives the full variable domain: SQTIHQWPATLVQPVGSPLSLECTVEGTSNPNLYWYRQAAGRGLQLLFYSVGIGQISSEVPQNLSASRPQDRQFILSSKKLLLSDSGFYLCAWSVVGGSGYTFGSGTRLTVV.

The chain recombines TRBV6-6 with TRBJ2-3; D may be TRBD1 (5 bases). This CDR3 has 12 amino acids. Per the germline V gene, CDR1 is MNHNY and CDR2 is SVGAGI (reference sequence). Trimming took 11 bases from V and 2 from J, leaving 11 bases between them. CDR3 loop: CAVKDNTDTQYF. The CDR3 region has the DNA TGTGCCGTAAAGGACAACACAGATACGCAGTATTTT.

This chain links TRBV14 with TRBJ2-5, with TRBD1 identical over 11 bases. From germline, CDR1 is SGHDN and CDR2 FVKESK. The CDR3 contains 17 residues. V dropped 0 bases and J dropped 5; count of bases not matched to a gene: 8. Written as DNA, the CDR3 is TGTGCCAGCAGCCAAGAAGGGCGGGACAGGGGGTTGGAGACCCAGTACTTC. Its protein product is CASSQEGRDRGLETQYF.

This chain joins TRBV4-1 and TRBJ2-1; 11 nucleotides align to TRBD2. V was clipped by 0 bases and J by 2 bases; unmatched bases: 3. The V gene's germline CDR1 is MGHRA and CDR2 YSYEKL. The CDR3 spans 17 residues. The CDR3 DNA reads TGCGCCAGCAGCCAAGATACACTAGCGGGGGCCTACAATGAGCAGTTCTTC. Protein sequence: CASSQDTLAGAYNEQFF.

J is TRBJ2-2 and V is TRBV19; TRBD1 aligns across 9 bases. The CDR3 sequence is 16 residues long. The V gene's germline CDR1 is LNHDA and CDR2 SQIVND (reference sequence). V shed 7 bases, J shed 2 bases, and the junction held 8 bases outside the gene matches. Here the CDR3 reads CASKTGTGHNTGELFF. DNA of the CDR3: TGTGCCAGTAAGACCGGGACAGGGCATAACACCGGGGAGCTGTTTTTT.

The rearrangement joins TRBV28 to TRBJ1-2, with TRBD1 matching over 10 bases. V lost 3 bases to trimming and J lost 4 bases; unmatched junction nucleotides: 8. The CDR3 is 16 amino acids. CDR1 and CDR2 (germline): MDHEN, SYDVKM. For the CDR3, the DNA is TGTGCCAGCAGTTTCCCCGGACAGGGGGTGGTCTATGGCTACACCTTC. Encoded protein: CASSFPGQGVVYGYTF.

Turning to this clone: At the DNA level, this CDR3 is encoded by other sequences in the same sample as well. The chain recombines TRBV5-1 with TRBJ1-2; TRBD1 might be the D (5 bases). V was pared by 1 base and J by 3 bases, with 7 bases between. Germline assignment: CDR1 SGHRS and CDR2 YFSETQ. The CDR3 spans 13 residues. CDR3 region: CASSLRGDYGYTF. Here the CDR3 DNA reads TGCGCCAGCAGCTTGAGGGGTGACTATGGCTACACCTTC.

The J gene is TRBJ2-3, the V gene TRBV28; D unclear. This CDR3 is 13 amino acids long. The germline CDR1 and CDR2 sequences are MDHEN and SYDVKM. V gave up 5 bases and J gave up 0 bases, with 6 bases separating them. CDR3 bases: TGTGCCAGCAGTATCCTCAGCACAGATACGCAGTATTTT. It codes for CASSILSTDTQYF.

The chain is built from TRBV6-6 and TRBJ1-1, with D hard to call. V lost 4 bases and J 0 bases, leaving 9 bases between the germline ends. Germline V CDR1 and CDR2: MNHNY, SVGAGI (reference sequence). There are 14 residues in the CDR3. This CDR3 reads CASSFEVLNTEAFF. The CDR3 DNA reads TGTGCCAGCAGTTTCGAGGTCTTGAACACTGAAGCTTTCTTT.

V is TRBV6-6 and J is TRBJ2-5; D might be TRBD2 (6 bases). The germline V and J ends were trimmed by 5 bases and 0 bases, with 13 bases remaining between them. Germline loops: CDR1 MNHNY, CDR2 SVGAGI (reference sequence). The CDR3 length is 15 residues. The CDR3 sequence is CASSQRRENQETQYF. The CDR3 bases are TGTGCCAGCAGTCAACGACGGGAGAACCAAGAGACCCAGTACTTC.

The J gene is TRBJ2-7, the V gene TRBV12-5; D might be TRBD1 or TRBD2, each matching 5 bases. The CDR3 sequence is 16 residues long. Trimming took 3 bases from V and 2 from J, leaving 17 bases between them. CDR1 LGHNT and CDR2 FRNRAP come from the germline V gene. CDR3 loop: CASGFPGALRPYEQYF. The CDR3 DNA reads TGTGCTAGTGGTTTCCCCGGGGCCCTGAGGCCCTACGAGCAGTACTTC.

The genes are TRBV19 and TRBJ1-1; D call uncertain. V dropped 6 bases and J dropped 1 base, with 9 bases sitting between them. From germline, CDR1 is LNHDA and CDR2 SQIVND (reference sequence). This CDR3 has 13 amino acids. In DNA form, the CDR3 reads TGTGCCAGTAGCCCTACATGGAACACTGAAGCTTTCTTT. Protein product: CASSPTWNTEAFF.